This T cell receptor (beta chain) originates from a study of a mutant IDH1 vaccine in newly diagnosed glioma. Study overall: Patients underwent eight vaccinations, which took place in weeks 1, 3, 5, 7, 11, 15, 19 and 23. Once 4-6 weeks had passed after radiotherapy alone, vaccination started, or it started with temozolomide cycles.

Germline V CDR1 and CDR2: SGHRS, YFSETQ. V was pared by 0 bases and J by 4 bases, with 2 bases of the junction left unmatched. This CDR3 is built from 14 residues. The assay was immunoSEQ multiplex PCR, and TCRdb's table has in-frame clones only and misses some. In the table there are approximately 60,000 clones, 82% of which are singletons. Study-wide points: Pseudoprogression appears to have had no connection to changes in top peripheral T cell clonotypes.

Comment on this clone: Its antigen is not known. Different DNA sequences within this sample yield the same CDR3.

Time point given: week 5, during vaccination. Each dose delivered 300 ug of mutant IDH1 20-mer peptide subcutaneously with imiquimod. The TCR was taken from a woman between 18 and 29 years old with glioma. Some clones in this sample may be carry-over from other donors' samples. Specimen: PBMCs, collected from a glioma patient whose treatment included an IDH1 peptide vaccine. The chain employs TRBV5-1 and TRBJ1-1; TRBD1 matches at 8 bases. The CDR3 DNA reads TGCGCCAGCAGCTTGGGTGGACAGGGCACTGAAGCTTTCTTT. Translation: CASSLGGQGTEAFF. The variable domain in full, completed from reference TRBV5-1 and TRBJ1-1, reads KAGVTQTPRYLIKTRGQQVTLSCSPISGHRSVSWYQQTPGQGLQFLFEYFSETQRNKGNFPGRFSGRQFSNSRSEMNVSTLELGDSALYLCASSLGGQGTEAFFGQGTRLTVV.